These T cell receptor beta chains were read from a single sample in a study of post-analysis software for immune sequencing data. MiXCR was run by TCRdb on the PCR reads, yielding one entry per CDR3 protein. The sample yields hundreds of thousands of distinct CDR3 sequences, approximately 53% seen once. The sequencing input was blood. All receptors come from a girl aged 10 to 17 with multiple sclerosis. Both conserved end residues are part of each CDR3. D genes are given only for firm matches. Only part of the rows carry a size: once, few, many, or a class if the clone is expanded.

clone_size: NA
d_call: NA
v_call: TRBV29-1
j_call: TRBJ2-7
cdr3_aa: CSVEGQPRGSSYEQYF
cdr3_nt: TGCAGCGTTGAAGGACAGCCCCGGGGAAGCTCCTACGAGCAGTACTTC

clone_size: once
d_call: NA
v_call: TRBV9
j_call: TRBJ1-1
cdr3_aa: CASSVTLGAEAFF
cdr3_nt: TGTGCCAGCAGCGTAACTCTGGGCGCTGAAGCTTTCTTT

clone_size: few
d_call: NA
v_call: TRBV20-1
j_call: TRBJ2-1
cdr3_aa: CSAAQQGLGEQFF
cdr3_nt: TGCAGTGCTGCCCAACAGGGCTTGGGGGAGCAGTTCTTC

clone_size: NA
d_call: NA
v_call: TRBV20-1
j_call: TRBJ2-7
cdr3_aa: CSAGDNYEQYF
cdr3_nt: TGCAGTGCTGGGGACAACTACGAGCAGTACTTC

clone_size: few
d_call: NA
v_call: TRBV20-1
j_call: TRBJ2-7
cdr3_aa: CSAWAASEQYF
cdr3_nt: TGCAGTGCGTGGGCCGCGAGCGAGCAGTACTTC

clone_size: NA
d_call: NA
v_call: TRBV3-1
j_call: TRBJ1-2
cdr3_aa: CASSQDTGVYGYTF
cdr3_nt: TGTGCCAGCAGCCAAGATACTGGGGTCTACGGCTACACCTTC

clone_size: NA
d_call: TRBD2
v_call: TRBV2
j_call: TRBJ2-7
cdr3_aa: CASSDSGTRSYEQYF
cdr3_nt: TGTGCCAGCAGTGATTCGGGGACTAGGTCCTACGAGCAGTACTTC

clone_size: few
d_call: NA
v_call: TRBV29-1
j_call: TRBJ2-1
cdr3_aa: CSVRDFYNEQFF
cdr3_nt: TGCAGCGTTAGGGACTTTTACAATGAGCAGTTCTTC

clone_size: NA
d_call: NA
v_call: TRBV6-5
j_call: TRBJ1-4
cdr3_aa: CASSPSYSNEKLFF
cdr3_nt: TGTGCCAGCAGTCCCTCGTACAGTAATGAAAAACTGTTTTTT

clone_size: few
d_call: TRBD1
v_call: TRBV6-5
j_call: TRBJ1-5
cdr3_aa: CASKPGTGGINQPQHF
cdr3_nt: TGTGCCAGCAAACCCGGGACAGGGGGAATCAATCAGCCCCAGCATTTT

clone_size: once
d_call: TRBD2
v_call: TRBV29-1
j_call: TRBJ2-1
cdr3_aa: CSGRRREPSNEQFF
cdr3_nt: TGCAGCGGCCGCCGGCGGGAGCCTAGCAATGAGCAGTTCTTC

clone_size: NA
d_call: TRBD2
v_call: TRBV11-3
j_call: TRBJ2-2
cdr3_aa: CASSFISGLVYTGELFF
cdr3_nt: TGTGCCAGCAGCTTTATCTCGGGACTAGTGTACACCGGGGAGCTGTTTTTT

clone_size: few
d_call: NA
v_call: TRBV24-1
j_call: TRBJ2-3
cdr3_aa: CATSDRTPPGTQYF
cdr3_nt: TGTGCCACCAGTGACAGGACCCCCCCTGGGACGCAGTATTTT

clone_size: NA
d_call: NA
v_call: TRBV4-1
j_call: TRBJ2-1
cdr3_aa: CASSQDDEGDEQFF
cdr3_nt: TGCGCCAGCAGCCAAGACGACGAGGGGGATGAGCAGTTCTTC

clone_size: NA
d_call: NA
v_call: TRBV7-2
j_call: TRBJ2-7
cdr3_aa: CASRPGGLTYEQYF
cdr3_nt: TGTGCCAGCCGCCCCGGAGGACTTACCTACGAGCAGTACTTC

clone_size: few
d_call: NA
v_call: TRBV27
j_call: TRBJ1-4
cdr3_aa: CASGNLGVEVSNEKLFF
cdr3_nt: TGTGCCAGCGGGAACCTTGGGGTGGAGGTGTCTAATGAAAAACTGTTTTTT

clone_size: NA
d_call: TRBD1
v_call: TRBV5-6
j_call: TRBJ2-5
cdr3_aa: CASSAGQGGTQYF
cdr3_nt: TGTGCCAGCAGCGCGGGACAGGGGGGGACCCAGTACTTC

clone_size: few
d_call: NA
v_call: TRBV5-1
j_call: TRBJ2-7
cdr3_aa: CASSLWAETEQYF
cdr3_nt: TGCGCCAGCAGCTTGTGGGCCGAAACCGAGCAGTACTTC

clone_size: NA
d_call: TRBD2
v_call: TRBV20-1
j_call: TRBJ2-1
cdr3_aa: CSARVGGRDANEQFF
cdr3_nt: TGCAGTGCTAGGGTAGGCGGGAGGGATGCGAACGAGCAGTTCTTC

clone_size: few
d_call: NA
v_call: TRBV9
j_call: TRBJ1-5
cdr3_aa: CASSVWPSHSNQPQHF
cdr3_nt: TGTGCCAGCAGCGTATGGCCAAGCCATAGCAATCAGCCCCAGCATTTT

clone_size: NA
d_call: NA
v_call: TRBV7-2
j_call: TRBJ2-1
cdr3_aa: CASSIRPLGARQFF
cdr3_nt: TGTGCCAGCAGTATACGACCGCTCGGGGCGCGTCAGTTCTTC

clone_size: NA
d_call: NA
v_call: TRBV3-1
j_call: TRBJ2-1
cdr3_aa: CASSQVLGTYNEQFF
cdr3_nt: TGTGCCAGCAGCCAAGTTCTAGGGACCTACAATGAGCAGTTCTTC

clone_size: NA
d_call: TRBD1
v_call: TRBV5-1
j_call: TRBJ1-2
cdr3_aa: CASSPGDRGKYGYTF
cdr3_nt: TGCGCCAGCAGCCCCGGGGACAGGGGAAAGTATGGCTACACCTTC

clone_size: NA
d_call: TRBD1
v_call: TRBV12-3/TRBV12-4
j_call: TRBJ1-2
cdr3_aa: CAVTTGSNYGYTF
cdr3_nt: TGTGCGGTGACGACAGGGTCGAACTATGGCTACACCTTC

clone_size: NA
d_call: NA
v_call: TRBV7-8
j_call: TRBJ1-1
cdr3_aa: CASSLARPGALAFF
cdr3_nt: TGTGCCAGCAGCTTAGCGCGCCCAGGGGCCTTAGCTTTCTTT

clone_size: few
d_call: TRBD2
v_call: TRBV6-2/TRBV6-3
j_call: TRBJ2-1
cdr3_aa: CASSPPSGGYNEQFF
cdr3_nt: TGTGCCAGCAGTCCCCCGAGCGGGGGCTACAATGAGCAGTTCTTC

clone_size: NA
d_call: TRBD2
v_call: TRBV20-1
j_call: TRBJ2-1
cdr3_aa: CSARGLADNEQFF
cdr3_nt: TGCAGTGCTAGAGGGCTAGCGGACAATGAGCAGTTCTTC

clone_size: NA
d_call: TRBD2
v_call: TRBV9
j_call: TRBJ2-7
cdr3_aa: CASSVDPPGLGLDEQYF
cdr3_nt: TGTGCCAGCAGCGTAGACCCCCCGGGACTAGGACTCGATGAGCAGTACTTC

clone_size: NA
d_call: NA
v_call: TRBV20-1
j_call: TRBJ2-7
cdr3_aa: CSARRRGSSYEQYF
cdr3_nt: TGCAGTGCTAGAAGACGGGGGAGCTCCTACGAGCAGTACTTC

clone_size: few
d_call: NA
v_call: TRBV27
j_call: TRBJ1-1
cdr3_aa: CASSRTKNTEAFF
cdr3_nt: TGTGCCAGCAGCCGAACCAAGAACACTGAAGCTTTCTTT

clone_size: once
d_call: NA
v_call: TRBV20-1
j_call: TRBJ1-2
cdr3_aa: CSARELTDRHGYTF
cdr3_nt: TGCAGTGCTAGAGAACTTACCGACAGGCATGGCTACACCTTC

clone_size: few
d_call: NA
v_call: TRBV9
j_call: TRBJ2-7
cdr3_aa: CASSVGGSSSYEQYF
cdr3_nt: TGTGCCAGCAGCGTAGGGGGCAGCAGCTCCTACGAGCAGTACTTC